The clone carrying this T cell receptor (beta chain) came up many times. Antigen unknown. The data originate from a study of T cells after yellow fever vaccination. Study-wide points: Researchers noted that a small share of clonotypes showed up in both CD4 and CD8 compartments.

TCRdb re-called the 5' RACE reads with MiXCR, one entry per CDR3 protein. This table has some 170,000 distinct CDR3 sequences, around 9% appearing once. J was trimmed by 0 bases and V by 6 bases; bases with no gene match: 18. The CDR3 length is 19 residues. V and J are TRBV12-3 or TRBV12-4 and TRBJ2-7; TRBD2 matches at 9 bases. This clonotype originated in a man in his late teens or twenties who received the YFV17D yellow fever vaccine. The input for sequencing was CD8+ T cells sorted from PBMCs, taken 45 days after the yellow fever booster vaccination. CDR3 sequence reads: CASSHPQAGGRAGSYEQYV. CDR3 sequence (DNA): TGTGCCAGCAGCCACCCTCAGGCGGGAGGGCGAGCGGGCTCCTACGAGCAGTACGTC.